The 24 T cell receptor beta chains reported below all come from one sample, sequenced in a study of blood T cells in healthy people across ages. A sample-barcoded 5' primer and a J-beta primer mix were used in a second PCR of roughly 7 to 11 cycles. TCRdb ran MiXCR on the 5' RACE reads and lists one entry per CDR3 protein. Among 1.5 million to 1.8 million distinct CDR3 sequences listed, approximately 39% were seen once. Sequences were obtained from blood. The source of these receptors is a woman aged 18-29 years in good health.

This clonotype turned up a few times. The chain recombines TRBV7-3 with TRBJ2-6, with no clear D. Germline CDR1 and CDR2: SGHTA and FQGTGA. Trimming cost V 1 base and J 0 bases, with 13 bases left between them. The CDR3 runs 18 residues. The CDR3 loop is CASSLRATSYSGANVLTF. The DNA for the CDR3 is TGTGCCAGCAGCTTAAGGGCAACCTCCTACTCTGGGGCCAACGTCCTGACTTTC.

V gene TRBV30 combines with J gene TRBJ1-4, with D hard to call. The CDR3 is 13 residues long. Per the germline V gene, CDR1 is GTSNPN and CDR2 is SVGIG (reference sequence). This CDR3 reads CALESDSGEKLFF. The CDR3 nucleotides are TGTGCTTTGGAGTCGGACTCTGGCGAAAAACTGTTTTTT.

CDR3 DNA: TGTGCCAGCAGCTTATGGAGCAGCAATCAGCCCCAGCATTTT. Its translation is CASSLWSSNQPQHF. The chain combines TRBV7-9 with TRBJ1-5; D is uncertain. Germline V CDR1 and CDR2: SEHNR, FQNEAQ (reference sequence). V lost 2 bases, J lost 1 base, and 6 bases lay in between. The CDR3 sequence is 14 residues long. Looking up the rest from reference TRBV7-9 and TRBJ1-5 gives the full variable domain: DTGVSQNPRHKITKRGQNVTFRCDPISEHNRLYWYRQTLGQGPEFLTYFQNEAQLEKSRLLSDRFSAERPKGSFSTLEIQRTEQGDSAMYLCASSLWSSNQPQHFGDGTRLSIL.

This clonotype came up a few times. The V call is TRBV7-8, the J call TRBJ1-2; D remains ambiguous. This CDR3 has 16 amino acids. CDR1 is SGHVS and CDR2 is FQNEAQ in the germline V gene. Trimming stripped 5 bases from V and 1 base from J, with 17 bases between. The CDR3 here is CASSTKGGDGNYGYTF. In DNA form, the CDR3 reads TGTGCCAGCAGCACAAAGGGTGGAGACGGTAACTATGGCTACACCTTC.

Of note for this clonotype: It may be a read error: a sequence one base away is much more abundant. The chain carries TRBV11-2 and TRBJ2-7; no definite D call. The length of the CDR3 is 13 residues. Per the germline V gene, CDR1 is SGHAT and CDR2 is FQNNGV. Deletions cut 5 bases from V and 3 bases from J, with 11 bases between. The CDR3 coding sequence is TGTGCCAGCAGCGTAGGCCCCCACTACGAGCAGTACTTC. It codes for CASSVGPHYEQYF.

The table lists this clonotype with a few counts. This chain joins TRBV27 and TRBJ1-1, with 7 bases identical to TRBD1. The CDR3 contains 16 residues. Per germline, CDR1 MNHEY and CDR2 SMNVEV (reference sequence). The J segment lost 3 bases and the V segment lost 1 base, leaving 8 bases of the junction unmatched. CDR3 sequence: CASSLFPGQGDTEAFF. In DNA, the CDR3 is TGTGCCAGCAGTTTATTTCCGGGCCAGGGGGACACTGAAGCTTTCTTT.

This clonotype has only a few counts. The V gene is TRBV7-9, the J gene TRBJ2-4; D is perhaps TRBD2 (7 bases). Germline-derived CDR1 and CDR2 are SEHNR and FQNEAQ (reference sequence). Deletions cut 4 bases from V and 7 bases from J, with 14 bases between. This CDR3 has 14 amino acids. The CDR3, as DNA: TGTGCCAGCAGCTCAGGCGGGGGCCAGAACATTCAGTACTTC. It translates to CASSSGGGQNIQYF. The full variable domain, in which reference TRBV7-9 and TRBJ2-4 provide the parts outside the CDR3, is DTGVSQNPRHKITKRGQNVTFRCDPISEHNRLYWYRQTLGQGPEFLTYFQNEAQLEKSRLLSDRFSAERPKGSFSTLEIQRTEQGDSAMYLCASSSGGGQNIQYFGAGTRLSVL.

The V and J genes are TRBV7-9 and TRBJ2-1; D might be TRBD1 or TRBD2, each matching 5 bases. V lost 1 base and J 4 bases, leaving 14 bases between the germline ends. Per germline, CDR1 SEHNR and CDR2 FQNEAQ (reference sequence). There are 16 residues in the CDR3. The CDR3 here is CASSLVTRGRYNEQFF. DNA for the CDR3: TGTGCCAGCAGCTTAGTCACCCGGGGACGGTACAATGAGCAGTTCTTC. Complete variable domain (other parts from reference TRBV7-9 and TRBJ2-1): DTGVSQNPRHKITKRGQNVTFRCDPISEHNRLYWYRQTLGQGPEFLTYFQNEAQLEKSRLLSDRFSAERPKGSFSTLEIQRTEQGDSAMYLCASSLVTRGRYNEQFFGPGTRLTVL.

The chain joins TRBV20-1 to TRBJ1-2, with D tentatively TRBD1 (6 bases). Germline CDR1 reads DFQATT; CDR2 reads SNEGSKA (reference sequence). V was trimmed by 3 bases and J by 3 bases, leaving 14 bases between them. The CDR3 runs 14 residues. CDR3 nucleotides: TGCAGTGCTAGGGGGAGTTGGGGGCACTATGGCTACACCTTC. Translation gives CSARGSWGHYGYTF.

This clonotype has a count of ten or more. The chain combines TRBV20-1 with TRBJ2-3, with 8 bases that match TRBD1. Germline V lookup: CDR1 DFQATT, CDR2 SNEGSKA (reference sequence). The CDR3 spans 13 residues. V lost 6 bases, J lost 4 bases, and 6 bases stayed unmatched. CDR3 sequence: CSARTGWSDTQYF. DNA for the CDR3: TGCAGTGCCCGGACAGGGTGGTCAGATACGCAGTATTTT.

This clonotype has only a few counts. This chain uses TRBV27 with TRBJ2-5; D tentatively fits TRBD1 or TRBD2 (6 bases each). Trimming left V 5 bases short and J 11 bases short, with 24 bases between. Germline values: CDR1 MNHEY, CDR2 SMNVEV (reference sequence). The CDR3 extends over 15 amino acids. The CDR3 reads CASSQRGDHYNEQYF. CDR3 sequence (DNA): TGTGCCAGCAGTCAAAGGGGGGACCACTACAATGAGCAGTACTTC.

This clonotype has only a few counts. The rearrangement links TRBV27 to TRBJ2-3; D possibly corresponds to TRBD1 (5 bases). Per germline, CDR1 MNHEY and CDR2 SMNVEV (reference sequence). This CDR3 has 14 residues. V lost 6 bases, J lost 4 bases, and 14 bases lay in between. DNA for the CDR3: TGTGCCAGCAGCCAAAAAGGGGCCCCAGATACGCAGTATTTT. It codes for CASSQKGAPDTQYF.

A remark on this clonotype: A read error is possible here, since a much larger clone lies one base away. This chain uses TRBV21-1 with TRBJ2-3; TRBD1, the D gene given by the table, was not confirmed from the DNA. TRBV21-1 is given as a pseudogene. There are 15 residues in the CDR3. The CDR3 DNA is TGTGCCAGCAGCCGGACAGGGGGCTTAACAGAGACGCAGTATTTT. The encoded protein is CASSRTGGLTETQYF.

This clonotype was counted between two and nine times. V gene TRBV5-6 combines with J gene TRBJ1-2; D ambiguous. The V gene's germline CDR1 is SGHDT and CDR2 YYEEEE. The length of the CDR3 is 16 residues. V was cut by 4 bases and J by 4 bases, with 20 bases left in between. CDR3 nucleotides: TGTGCCAGCAGCCGGTGGGAGGATGGGCCTTTCTATGGCTACACCTTC. Amino acids: CASSRWEDGPFYGYTF.

This chain uses TRBV29-1 with TRBJ2-1; D gene uncertain. The closer fit of TRBJ2-7 to the DNA end suggests the J call may be wrong. Germline CDR1 reads SQVTM; CDR2 reads ANQGSEA. The CDR3 extends over 11 amino acids. The CDR3 spells CSVEPYNEQYF. The CDR3 DNA follows: TGCAGCGTTGAGCCCTACAATGAGCAGTACTTC.

The chain is built from TRBV7-8 and TRBJ1-5; D is unresolved. From germline, CDR1 is SGHVS and CDR2 FQNEAQ. The CDR3 has 15 residues. V lost 1 base, J lost 0 bases, and 7 bases lay in between. The CDR3 DNA reads TGTGCCAGCAGCTTAGACATAAATAGCAATCAGCCCCAGCATTTT. Amino acids: CASSLDINSNQPQHF.

The chain links TRBV27 to TRBJ1-1; D unclear. The CDR3 spans 13 residues. V lost 5 bases, J lost 5 bases, and 12 bases lay in between. Germline CDR1 reads MNHEY; CDR2 reads SMNVEV (reference sequence). The DNA for the CDR3 is TGTGCCAGCAGTCTCCTCGCGAGGACTGAAGCTTTCTTT. Translation: CASSLLARTEAFF.

The rearrangement links TRBV9 to TRBJ2-3; the match to TRBD2 covers 9 bases. The CDR3 covers 17 residues. The germline V gene has CDR1 SGDLS and CDR2 YYNGEE. The ends lost 4 bases at V and 0 bases at J; junction bases unmatched: 9. CDR3 sequence reads: CASSKDSGRTSTDTQYF. CDR3 DNA: TGTGCCAGCAGCAAAGACAGCGGGAGGACTAGCACAGATACGCAGTATTTT. Complete variable domain (other parts from reference TRBV9 and TRBJ2-3): DSGVTQTPKHLITATGQRVTLRCSPRSGDLSVYWYQQSLDQGLQFLIQYYNGEERAKGNILERFSAQQFPDLHSELNLSSLELGDSALYFCASSKDSGRTSTDTQYFGPGTRLTVL.

V gene TRBV20-1 combines with J gene TRBJ1-5, with 7 bases aligning to TRBD1. J gave up 2 bases and V 6 bases, and 7 bases lay outside the gene matches. CDR1 and CDR2 from the germline V gene are DFQATT and SNEGSKA (reference sequence). The CDR3 runs 14 residues. This chain's CDR3 is CSAHDRARNQPQHF. The DNA for the CDR3 is TGCAGTGCACACGACAGGGCTCGCAATCAGCCCCAGCATTTT.

On this clonotype: A junction boundary mismatches the germline segment, possibly from a read error. V and J are TRBV12-3 or TRBV12-4 and TRBJ2-3; 8 positions match TRBD2. This CDR3 has 15 amino acids. The CDR3 DNA reads as TGTGCCAGCACTCAACTAGCGGTGGGAGCAGATACGCAATATTTT. Its protein is CASTQLAVGADTQYF.

The rearrangement joins TRBV20-1 to TRBJ2-1; D possibly corresponds to TRBD2 (5 bases). Trimming took off 0 bases at V and 0 bases at J, with 9 bases between the two ends. The germline CDR1 and CDR2 sequences are DFQATT and SNEGSKA (reference sequence). The CDR3 contains 15 residues. The CDR3 DNA reads as TGCAGTGCTAGAGACGGGATAGACTCCTACAATGAGCAGTTCTTC. It specifies CSARDGIDSYNEQFF.

The CDR3 here is CASSHLRANYGYTF. The CDR3 DNA reads TGCGCCAGCAGTCACCTCAGAGCTAACTATGGCTACACCTTC. The V call is TRBV23-1, the J call TRBJ1-2; D gene uncertain. TRBV23-1 qualifies as an ORF whose function is uncertain. The CDR3 has 14 amino acids. Trimming shortened V by 3 bases and J by 0 bases, and 8 bases separated the two germline ends.

This clonotype was detected a few times. The DNA of the CDR3 is TGTGCCAGCAGCTTGCATCGGGAAGGCACCGGGGAGCTGTTTTTT. It translates to CASSLHREGTGELFF. V is TRBV5-5 and J is TRBJ2-2, with D tentatively TRBD2 (5 bases). The germline V gene encodes CDR1 SGHKS and CDR2 YYEKEE (reference sequence). The CDR3 length is 15 residues. Deletions cut 1 base from V and 4 bases from J, with 11 bases between.

This clonotype was counted a few times. One junction end disagrees with the germline gene, perhaps due to a read error. This rearrangement joins TRBV7-7 to TRBJ2-7; the match to TRBD2 covers 13 bases. This CDR3 has 15 residues. Germline V gives CDR1 SSHAT, CDR2 FNYEAQ (reference sequence). The CDR3 DNA reads as TGTGCTAGCAGCTCTGGACTAGCGGGAGTTCATGAGCAGTACTTC. Translated: CASSSGLAGVHEQYF.